The following is a T cell receptor (beta chain) sequence with its context. What it binds is not known. The sample originates from a study of cytomegalovirus exposure and HLA in healthy donors. Background on the study: When 398 donors were genotyped, roughly four fifths of them were found to fall in the Caucasian-associated ancestry cluster. Study conclusions and caveats: The classifier, whose performance was assessed in both the original and validation cohorts, reportedly diagnosed cytomegalovirus status with high specificity and sensitivity. In a later analysis, TCR beta V- and J-gene trimming showed a link to a missense DCLRE1C variant.

With 60 Vbeta and 13 Jbeta primers, the PCR was carried out. Only in-frame clones appear in the TCRdb table, and some are missing; sequencing was by immunoSEQ multiplex PCR. This table holds a few hundred thousand clones, around two thirds found once. V was pared by 4 bases and J by 5 bases, with 13 bases of the junction left unmatched. This CDR3 spans 16 amino acids. CDR1 is SGHVS and CDR2 is FQNEAQ in the germline V gene. The sequenced sample was PBMCs. V is TRBV7-8 and J is TRBJ2-5; TRBD2 matches 7 bases. The receptor comes from a female donor in good health and CMV-seronegative. Written as DNA, the CDR3 is TGTGCCAGCAGCTCATGGGGAGGGAGGCTGGGGGAGACCCAGTACTTC. It is translated as CASSSWGGRLGETQYF.